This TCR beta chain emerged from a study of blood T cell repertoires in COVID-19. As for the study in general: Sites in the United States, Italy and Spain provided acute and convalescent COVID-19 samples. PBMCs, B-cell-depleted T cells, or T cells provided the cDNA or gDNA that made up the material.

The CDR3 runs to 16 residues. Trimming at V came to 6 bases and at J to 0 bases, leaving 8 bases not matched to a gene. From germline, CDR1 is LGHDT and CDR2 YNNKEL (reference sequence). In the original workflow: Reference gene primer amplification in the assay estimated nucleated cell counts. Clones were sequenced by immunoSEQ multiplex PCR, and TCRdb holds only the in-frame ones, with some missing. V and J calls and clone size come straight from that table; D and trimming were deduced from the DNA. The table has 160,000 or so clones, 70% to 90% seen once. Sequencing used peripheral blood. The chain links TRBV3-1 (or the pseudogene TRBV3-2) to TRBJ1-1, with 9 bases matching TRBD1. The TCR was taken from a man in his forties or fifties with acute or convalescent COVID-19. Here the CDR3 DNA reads TGTGCCAGCAGTCCCGGGACAGGGACAATGAACACTGAAGCTTTCTTT. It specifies CASSPGTGTMNTEAFF.